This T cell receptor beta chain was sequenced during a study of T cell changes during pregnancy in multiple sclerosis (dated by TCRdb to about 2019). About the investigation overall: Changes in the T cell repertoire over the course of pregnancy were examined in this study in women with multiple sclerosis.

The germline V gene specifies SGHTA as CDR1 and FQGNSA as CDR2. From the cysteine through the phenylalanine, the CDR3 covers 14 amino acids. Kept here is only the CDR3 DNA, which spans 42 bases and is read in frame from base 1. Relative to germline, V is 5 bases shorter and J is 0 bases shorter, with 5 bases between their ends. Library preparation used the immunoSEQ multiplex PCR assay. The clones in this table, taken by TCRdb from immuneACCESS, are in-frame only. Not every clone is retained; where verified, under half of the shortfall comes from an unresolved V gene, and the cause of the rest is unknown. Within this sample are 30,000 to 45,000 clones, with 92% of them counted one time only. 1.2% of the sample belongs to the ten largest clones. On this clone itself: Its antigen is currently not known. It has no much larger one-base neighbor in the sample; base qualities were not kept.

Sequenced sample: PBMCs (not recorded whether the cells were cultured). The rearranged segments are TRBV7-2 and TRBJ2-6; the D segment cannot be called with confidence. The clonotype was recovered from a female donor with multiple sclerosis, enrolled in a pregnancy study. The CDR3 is CASSTHSGANVLTF. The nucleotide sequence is TGTGCCAGCAGCACTCACTCTGGGGCCAACGTCCTGACTTTC.